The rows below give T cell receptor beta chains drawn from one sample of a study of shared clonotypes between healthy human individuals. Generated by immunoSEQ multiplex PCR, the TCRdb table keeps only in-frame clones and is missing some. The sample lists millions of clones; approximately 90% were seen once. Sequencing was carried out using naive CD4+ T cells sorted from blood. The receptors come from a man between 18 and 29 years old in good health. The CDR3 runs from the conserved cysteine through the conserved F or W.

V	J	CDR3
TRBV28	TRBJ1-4	CASRLTPLGRGQSINEKLFF
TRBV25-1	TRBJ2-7	CASSFGTSGGQYF
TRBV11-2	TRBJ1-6	CASSLGTVNNSPLHF
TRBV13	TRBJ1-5	CASSLGRSQPQHF
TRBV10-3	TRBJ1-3	CAISESTGGTGNTIYF
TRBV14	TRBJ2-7	CASSPRPVGRGTGLYYEQYF
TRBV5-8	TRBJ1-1	CASSFGQLNTEAFF
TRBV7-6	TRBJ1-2	CASSEAGGGRVSYGYTF
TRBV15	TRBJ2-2	CATSRARQTGELFF
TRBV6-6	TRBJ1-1	CASSYDRGGTEAFF
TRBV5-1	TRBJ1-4	CASSRNQGAGEKLFF
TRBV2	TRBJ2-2	CASKLSLAANTGELFF
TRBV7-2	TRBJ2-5	CASTTSIMETQYF
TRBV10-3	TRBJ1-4	CAISPGEKLFF
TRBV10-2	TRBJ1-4	CASRPGQGNEKLFF
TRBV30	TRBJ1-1	CAWSVRAGTANVAFF
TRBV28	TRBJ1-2	CASSSSSPVSGGGYTF
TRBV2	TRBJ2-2	CASSADRVGGELFF
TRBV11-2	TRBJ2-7	CASSLGTPYEQYF
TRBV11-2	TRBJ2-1	CASSLTGGSSYNEQFF
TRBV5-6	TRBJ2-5	CASRETGAGIGQETQYF
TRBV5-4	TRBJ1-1	CASSLDRFPEAFF
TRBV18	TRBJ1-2	CASSPGQGIANYGYTF
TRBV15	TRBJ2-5	CATSRASAGGQETQYF
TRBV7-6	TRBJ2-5	CASSLVQETQYF
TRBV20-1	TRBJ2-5	CSAGLAETQYF
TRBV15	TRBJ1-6	CATSRDRSSPLHF
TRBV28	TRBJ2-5	CASSSPLAGGQETQYF
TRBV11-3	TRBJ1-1	CASSQDRTFEAFF
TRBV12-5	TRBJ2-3	CASGLSLSTDTQYF
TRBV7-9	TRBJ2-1	CASSPTSGSYNEQFF
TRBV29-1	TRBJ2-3	CSVDPTGDPTDTQYF
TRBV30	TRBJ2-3	CAWSAREDTQYF
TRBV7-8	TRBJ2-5	CASSLGERDGDF
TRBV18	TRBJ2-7	CASSPSNYLYF
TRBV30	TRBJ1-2	CAWSRTARGSYGYTF
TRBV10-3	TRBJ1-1	CATRDTLAEREAFF
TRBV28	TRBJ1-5	CASTDRVGSQPQHF
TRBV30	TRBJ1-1	CAWSPRRNTEAFF
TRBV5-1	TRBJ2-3	CASSPTPGLSTDTQYF
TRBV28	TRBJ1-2	CASSRNSGGRGYTF
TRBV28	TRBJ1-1	CASSRTGRNTEAFF
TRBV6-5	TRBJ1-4	CASSYTDRGSEKLFF
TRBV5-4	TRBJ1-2	CASSLDRGRYGYTF
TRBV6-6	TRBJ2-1	CATTSGGYNEQFF
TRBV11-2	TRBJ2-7	CASSFRRGPYYEQYF
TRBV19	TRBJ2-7	CASSIPNGAYEQYF
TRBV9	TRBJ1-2	CASSPATGRGDGYTF
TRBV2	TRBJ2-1	CASSLTSRGFGEQFF
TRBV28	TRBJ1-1	CASNLAGTGTQEAFF
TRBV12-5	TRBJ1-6	CASGLAWTGTNSPLHF
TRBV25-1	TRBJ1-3	CASSAGKYGNTIYF
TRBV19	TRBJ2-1	CASSIWLTPTYNEQFF
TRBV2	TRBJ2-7	CASSRQRDSYEQYF